This T cell receptor (beta chain) was recovered during a study of Graves' ophthalmopathy and Graves' hyperthyroidism. The CDR3 extends over 11 amino acids. Germline CDR1 and CDR2: DFQATT and SNEGSKA (reference sequence). Only newly diagnosed hyperthyroidism patients aged 18 to 65, with under 2 months' duration, were enrolled. Remarks on this clonotype: Possible read error: a much larger clone is one base away.

Using RNA transcripts, the TCR beta CDR3 regions were amplified. The workflow started with a first-round RT-PCR run with HTBI primers and then moved on to a second-round multiplex PCR. TCRdb used MiXCR to reprocess the multiplex PCR reads, holding one entry per CDR3 protein. The data show 1 million to 1.3 million distinct CDR3 sequences, with 35% to 40% seen just once and over 8.5% held by the top ten. The sample consisted of peripheral blood or thyroid tissue (not recorded which). The chain uses TRBV20-1 and TRBJ2-7; unclear D gene. The sequence came from an adult man with Graves' hyperthyroidism. The CDR3 protein is CSASPLYEQCF. The CDR3 nucleotides are TGCAGTGCTAGTCCACTCTACGAGCAGTGCTTC.